This T cell receptor beta chain is from a study of cytomegalovirus exposure and HLA in healthy donors. The length of the CDR3 is 15 residues. Trimming left V 4 bases short and J 1 base short, with 13 bases between. Germline V gene sequence: CDR1 SGHRS, CDR2 YFSETQ. Sequenced by immunoSEQ multiplex PCR; TCRdb stores in-frame clones only, minus some. The sample carries about 73,000 clones, 90% to 95% recorded once. V is TRBV5-1 and J is TRBJ2-3, with D tentatively TRBD2 (5 bases). This TCR was sampled from a man younger than 35 in good health and CMV-seronegative. Sequencing was done on a sample of PBMCs. The CDR3 DNA reads TGCGCCAGCAGCGCCACCGGGGAACGCACAGATACGCAGTATTTT. Its translation is CASSATGERTDTQYF.